What follows describes a single T cell receptor beta chain. The source of the sample is a study of control samples from healthy donors and cancer patients. Germline CDR1 reads LGHNA; CDR2 reads YSLEER. Trimming cost V 0 bases and J 6 bases; bases outside gene matches: 7. The CDR3 runs to 16 residues. Sequencing was performed with immunoSEQ multiplex PCR; in TCRdb, only in-frame clones are kept and a portion is missing. The table has more than 95,000 clones, approximately 90% seen once; the top ten hold 2% to 2.5%. Sequenced sample: blood. The sequence was obtained from a woman aged 70-85 years in good health. J is TRBJ1-4 and V is TRBV4-3, with 7 bases lining up with TRBD1. The chain's CDR3 is CASSQDLQGGYEKLFF. CDR3 bases: TGCGCCAGCAGCCAAGATTTGCAGGGGGGGTATGAAAAACTGTTTTTT.